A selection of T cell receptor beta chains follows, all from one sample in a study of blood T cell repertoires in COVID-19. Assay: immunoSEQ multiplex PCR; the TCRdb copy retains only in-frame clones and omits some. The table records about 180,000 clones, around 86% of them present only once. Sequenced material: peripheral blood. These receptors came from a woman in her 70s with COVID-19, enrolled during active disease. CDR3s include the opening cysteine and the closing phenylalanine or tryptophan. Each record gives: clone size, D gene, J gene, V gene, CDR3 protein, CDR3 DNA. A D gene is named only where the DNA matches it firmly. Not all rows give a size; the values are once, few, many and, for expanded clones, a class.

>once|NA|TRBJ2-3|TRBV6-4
CASSDSSLSTDTQYF
TGTGCCAGCAGTGACTCGAGCTTGAGCACAGATACGCAGTATTTT
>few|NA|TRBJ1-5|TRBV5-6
CASSSGGVYQPQHF
TGTGCCAGCAGCTCCGGGGGGGTTTATCAGCCCCAGCATTTT
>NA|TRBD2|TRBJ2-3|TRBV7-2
CASSTAGLSDTQYF
TGTGCCAGCAGCACAGCGGGACTCTCGGATACGCAGTATTTT
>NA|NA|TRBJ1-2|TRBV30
CAWSASGGYGYTF
TGTGCCTGGAGCGCGTCGGGGGGCTATGGCTACACCTTC
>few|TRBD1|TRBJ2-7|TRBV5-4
CASSYGPGTGVYEQYF
TGTGCCAGCAGCTACGGACCCGGGACAGGTGTATACGAGCAGTACTTC
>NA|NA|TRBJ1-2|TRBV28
CASSLSGRGNLDGYTF
TGTGCCAGCAGTTTATCGGGCAGGGGTAATTTGGATGGCTACACCTTC
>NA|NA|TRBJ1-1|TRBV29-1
CSVGGGANTEAFF
TGCAGCGTTGGAGGGGGAGCGAACACTGAAGCTTTCTTT
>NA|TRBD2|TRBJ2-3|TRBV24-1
CATSDKRPGGYTDTQYF
TGTGCCACCAGTGATAAGCGGCCGGGGGGGTACACAGATACGCAGTATTTT
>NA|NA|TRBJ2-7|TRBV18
CASSPTDYEQYF
TGTGCCAGCTCACCGACAGACTACGAGCAGTACTTC
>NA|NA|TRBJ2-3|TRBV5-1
CASSLPDTRTDTQYF
TGCGCCAGCAGCCTCCCAGACACCCGCACAGATACGCAGTATTTT
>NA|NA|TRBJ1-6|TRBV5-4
CASSLAAGLNSPLHF
TGTGCCAGCAGCTTGGCCGCAGGGTTAAATTCACCCCTCCACTTT
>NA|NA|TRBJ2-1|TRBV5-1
CASSLAGTSYNEQFF
TGCGCCAGCAGCTTGGCCGGGACATCTTACAATGAGCAGTTCTTC
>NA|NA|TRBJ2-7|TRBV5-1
CASSLTGTYSSYEQYF
TGCGCCAGCAGCCTCACCGGGACTTACAGCTCCTACGAGCAGTACTTC
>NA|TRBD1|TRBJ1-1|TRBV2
CASTRGQGIMNTEAFF
TGTGCCAGCACCCGTGGACAGGGGATCATGAACACTGAAGCTTTCTTT
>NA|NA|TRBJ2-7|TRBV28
CASSLIVSYAQYF
TGTGCCAGCAGTTTGATCGTGTCCTACGCGCAGTACTTC